This T cell receptor (beta chain) emerged from a study of T cell responses to AZD1222 COVID-19 vaccine. Study results and limitations: After the peak T cell response, and only then, were repertoires sampled. Spike-wide vaccine-associated CD4 TCRs dominated at 160-218 and 743-854.

The CDR3 runs 15 residues. Per the germline V gene, CDR1 is MDHEN and CDR2 is SYDVKM. Between the trimmed V and J ends, which lost 2 bases and 2 bases, there was a span of 12 bases. Second-dose intervals of approximately 4 or approximately 12 weeks were pooled. The data were produced by immunoSEQ multiplex PCR, yet TCRdb's version contains in-frame clones alone and is incomplete. Of 30,000 to 35,000 clones listed, approximately 80% are singletons. Turning to this clone: What it binds is not known.

This sample comprised peripheral blood, obtained 28 days after the second AZD1222 dose. This sequence was found in an adult who received the AZD1222 COVID-19 vaccine. The chain joins TRBV28 to TRBJ1-2; D is unclear. CDR3 residues: CASSLPKVLNYGYTF. The DNA of the CDR3 is TGTGCCAGCAGTTTACCGAAGGTCCTCAACTATGGCTACACCTTC.